This T cell receptor (beta chain) was obtained from a study of T cells after yellow fever vaccination. General study results and limits: Most clones from primary vaccination were detected again post-booster (almost 98% CD4, roughly 90% CD8). In FACS-sorted repertoires, abundant clonotypes from the bulk population could appear as contaminants.

Germline assignment: CDR1 SEHNR and CDR2 FQNEAQ (reference sequence). The ends lost 2 bases at V and 4 bases at J; junction bases unmatched: 8. CDR3 length: 17 residues. A few counts support this clonotype. The authors made TCR cDNA by 5'RACE template switching, adding a universal primer site and UMIs. One entry per CDR3 protein, called by TCRdb with MiXCR from the 5' RACE reads. The sample contains around 29,000 distinct CDR3 sequences, approximately 6.5% of which appear only once. This sequence originates from a man between 25 and 39 years old who received the YFV17D yellow fever vaccine. The chain links TRBV7-9 to TRBJ2-7, with 13 bases aligning to TRBD2. The sequencing here drew on PBMCs, either bulk or a sorted T-cell subset (CD4+, CD8+, memory, or dextramer-sorted; not recorded which), taken on the day of the yellow fever booster vaccination. CDR3 sequence (DNA): TGTGCCAGCAGCTTAAGGGCAGGGACTAGCGGGATTTACGAGCAGTACTTC. Translating gives CASSLRAGTSGIYEQYF.